The rows below give T cell receptor beta chains drawn from one sample of a study of T cell responses to AZD1222 COVID-19 vaccine. Produced via immunoSEQ multiplex PCR; TCRdb's table is partial and in-frame only. The sample holds more than 120,000 clones, 86% seen once. Sequenced here: peripheral blood, sampled 28 days after the second AZD1222 dose. Receptors were obtained from an adult who received the AZD1222 COVID-19 vaccine. The CDR3 runs from the conserved cysteine through the conserved F or W. A D gene is named only where the DNA matches it firmly. Not every row has a clone size; where given, it reads once, few, many or a size class.

>NA|TRBJ2-3|NA|TRBV3-1/TRBV3-2
CASSQAGTSGDTQYF
TGTGCCAGCAGCCAAGCCGGGACGTCCGGGGATACGCAGTATTTT
>NA|TRBJ1-2|once|TRBV7-8
CASSLQLSRGYTF
TGTGCCAGCAGCTTACAACTGTCTCGTGGCTACACCTTC
>NA|TRBJ2-2|NA|TRBV4-2
CASSQDVARESTGELFF
TGTGCCAGCAGCCAAGATGTTGCCAGGGAGTCCACCGGGGAGCTGTTTTTT
>NA|TRBJ2-1|once|TRBV4-1
CASSQDGAWGNEQFF
TGCGCCAGCAGCCAAGATGGGGCCTGGGGGAATGAGCAGTTCTTC
>TRBD1|TRBJ1-5|NA|TRBV5-1
CASSAGQGYDQPQHF
TGCGCCAGCAGCGCGGGACAGGGGTATGATCAGCCCCAGCATTTT
>TRBD1|TRBJ1-2|NA|TRBV27
CASSPRGGGHGYTF
TGTGCCAGCAGTCCCAGGGGAGGGGGCCATGGCTACACCTTC
>NA|TRBJ2-7|NA|TRBV6-5
CASTPDSYEQYF
TGTGCCAGCACTCCGGACAGCTACGAGCAGTACTTC
>NA|TRBJ2-7|NA|TRBV13
CASSPNRISYEQYF
TGTGCCAGCAGCCCTAACAGGATCTCCTACGAGCAGTACTTC
>NA|TRBJ1-1|NA|TRBV7-9
CASSFAGITEAFF
TGTGCCAGCAGCTTCGCAGGGATCACTGAAGCTTTCTTT
>NA|TRBJ1-2|few|TRBV5-6
CASSPTTLRTLYGYTF
TGTGCCAGCAGCCCGACGACGCTACGGACCTTGTATGGCTACACCTTC
>TRBD1|TRBJ1-5|NA|TRBV30
CAWSDTGGSNQPQHF
TGTGCCTGGAGCGATACAGGGGGAAGCAATCAGCCCCAGCATTTT
>NA|TRBJ1-3|NA|TRBV6-1
CASSEVIKTGNTIYF
TGTGCCAGCAGTGAAGTTATTAAAACTGGAAACACCATATATTTT
>NA|TRBJ1-1|NA|TRBV30
CAWTIGGNTEAFF
TGTGCCTGGACCATAGGGGGGAACACTGAAGCTTTCTTT
>NA|TRBJ2-1|NA|TRBV9
CASSENIRNEQFF
TGTGCCAGCAGCGAGAATATACGCAATGAGCAGTTCTTC
>NA|TRBJ2-1|NA|TRBV4-2
CASSQEERIYNEQFF
TGTGCCAGCAGCCAAGAGGAGCGGATTTACAATGAGCAGTTCTTC
>NA|TRBJ2-7|NA|TRBV5-1
CASSPRGWREQYF
TGCGCCAGCAGCCCGCGGGGATGGCGGGAGCAGTACTTC
>NA|TRBJ1-1|NA|TRBV4-1
CASSQDAGQGVWNTEAFF
TGCGCCAGCAGCCAAGATGCGGGGCAGGGTGTGTGGAACACTGAAGCTTTCTTT
>TRBD2|TRBJ2-5|NA|TRBV5-1
CASSSGLAETQYF
TGCGCCAGCAGCTCAGGACTAGCGGAGACCCAGTACTTC
>NA|TRBJ2-7|NA|TRBV27
CASSSPRANPTYEQYF
TGTGCCAGCAGTTCCCCAAGGGCCAACCCCACCTACGAGCAGTACTTC
>NA|TRBJ2-7|NA|TRBV19
CASSRESTYEQYF
TGTGCCAGTAGTAGGGAGTCCACATACGAGCAGTACTTC
>TRBD1|TRBJ2-7|NA|TRBV29-1
CSVTGVQYAPEQYF
TGCAGCGTGACAGGGGTTCAATACGCCCCCGAGCAGTACTTC
>NA|TRBJ1-2|NA|TRBV6-1
CASSEGWGLNYGYTF
TGTGCCAGCAGTGAAGGGTGGGGGCTGAACTATGGCTACACCTTC
>NA|TRBJ2-5|NA|TRBV9
CASSVGGNREETQYF
TGTGCCAGCAGCGTGGGTGGGAACAGGGAAGAGACCCAGTACTTC
>NA|TRBJ2-7|NA|TRBV13
CASSLGGGSSYEQYF
TGTGCCAGCAGCTTAGGAGGGGGGAGCTCCTACGAGCAGTACTTC
>NA|TRBJ1-1|NA|TRBV10-3
CAITPSNTNTEAFF
TGTGCCATCACTCCCTCGAACACGAACACTGAAGCTTTCTTT
>NA|TRBJ1-6|NA|TRBV28
CASSIPKGSLHF
TGTGCCAGCAGCATACCTAAGGGTTCCCTCCACTTT
>NA|TRBJ1-6|NA|TRBV3-1/TRBV3-2
CASSPRGEGNSPLHF
TGTGCCAGCAGTCCGCGAGGGGAAGGAAATTCACCCCTCCACTTT
>NA|TRBJ2-3|NA|TRBV5-1
CASGRASGTDTQYF
TGCGCCAGCGGCAGGGCCTCGGGCACAGATACGCAGTATTTT
>NA|TRBJ2-5|NA|TRBV18
CASSRSETQYF
TGTGCCAGCTCCCGGTCAGAGACCCAGTACTTC
>NA|TRBJ1-2|NA|TRBV7-8
CASSPHDGAGYTF
TGTGCCAGCAGCCCTCACGATGGAGCTGGCTACACCTTC
>NA|TRBJ1-5|NA|TRBV19
CASSMGGDWGQPQHF
TGTGCCAGTAGTATGGGCGGGGACTGGGGACAGCCCCAGCATTTT
>NA|TRBJ1-2|few|TRBV7-9
CASSDHSGGPGDGYTF
TGTGCCAGCAGCGATCACTCCGGGGGGCCCGGAGATGGCTACACCTTC
>TRBD1|TRBJ1-2|NA|TRBV6-6
CASRRQGAKSSNYGYTF
TGTGCCAGCAGACGACAGGGGGCTAAGTCCAGTAACTATGGCTACACCTTC
>TRBD2|TRBJ2-3|NA|TRBV20-1
CSASLIVDLAGTQYF
TGCAGTGCTAGTCTTATAGTGGACTTAGCGGGTACGCAGTATTTT
>NA|TRBJ2-2|NA|TRBV6-5
CASSTQGQSGELFF
TGTGCCAGCAGTACACAAGGGCAGTCCGGGGAGCTGTTTTTT
>NA|TRBJ1-5|NA|TRBV19
CASSIEVVQPQHF
TGTGCCAGTAGTATAGAGGTTGTACAGCCCCAGCATTTT
>TRBD1|TRBJ1-4|NA|TRBV7-9
CASRLRDRNNEKLFF
TGTGCCAGCAGACTTAGGGACAGAAATAATGAAAAACTGTTTTTT